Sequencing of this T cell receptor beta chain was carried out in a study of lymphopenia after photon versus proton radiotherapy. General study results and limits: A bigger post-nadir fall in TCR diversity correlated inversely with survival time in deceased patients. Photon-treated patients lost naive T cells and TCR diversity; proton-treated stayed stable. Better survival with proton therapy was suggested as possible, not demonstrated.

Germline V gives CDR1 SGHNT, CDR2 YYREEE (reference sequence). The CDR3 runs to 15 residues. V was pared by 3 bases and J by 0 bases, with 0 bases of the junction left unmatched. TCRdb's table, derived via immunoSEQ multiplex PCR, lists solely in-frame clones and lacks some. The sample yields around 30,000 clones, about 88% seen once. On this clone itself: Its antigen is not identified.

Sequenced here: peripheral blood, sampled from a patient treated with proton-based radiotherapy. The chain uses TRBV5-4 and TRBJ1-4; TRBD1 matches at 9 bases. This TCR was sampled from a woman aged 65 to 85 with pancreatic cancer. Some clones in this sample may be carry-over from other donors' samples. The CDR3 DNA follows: TGTGCCAGCAGCTGGACAGGGGCAACTAATGAAAAACTGTTTTTT. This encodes CASSWTGATNEKLFF.